A single sample gave rise to the 12 T cell receptor beta chains below, sequenced in a study of beta chain features in type 1 diabetes. Regarding the study as a whole: When Type 1 diabetes patients were examined, their TCRB CDR3s proved moderately but significantly shorter in all four CD4+ subsets.

cDNA synthesis used the whole RNA isolate, giving expressed TCRB sequences. TCRdb keeps only in-frame clones here, not all; method: immunoSEQ multiplex PCR. The sample records hundreds of thousands of clones, around 15% being singletons. Antigens of these TCRs are unknown. Specimen: naive CD4+ T cells from blood. The receptors come from a man younger than 30 with type 1 diabetes.

The chain has TRBV5-1 and TRBJ2-7, with 8 bases lining up with TRBD2. Germline V gene data show CDR1 as SGHRS and CDR2 as YFSETQ. V lost 1 base to trimming and J lost 2 bases; unmatched junction nucleotides: 11. This CDR3 is built from 17 residues. CDR3 sequence: CASSLSGLATSPYEQYF. Here the CDR3 DNA reads TGCGCCAGCAGCTTGTCAGGACTAGCCACTTCCCCCTACGAGCAGTACTTC.

This clone was seen a handful of times. The chain has TRBV13 and TRBJ2-7; TRBD1 matches 10 bases. CDR1 and CDR2 from the germline V gene are PRHDT and FYEKMQ (reference sequence). The V segment lost 6 bases and the J segment 3 bases; nucleotides outside the gene matches: 5. This CDR3 comprises 14 residues. As DNA, the CDR3 is TGTGCCAGCAGAGGCTGGGACAGGGGCTACGAGCAGTACTTC. Its translation is CASRGWDRGYEQYF.

This clone was seen a few times. J is TRBJ1-1 and V is TRBV9, with 8 bases identical to TRBD1. This CDR3 is built from 14 residues. The V gene's germline CDR1 is SGDLS and CDR2 YYNGEE. V dropped 4 bases and J dropped 1; count of bases not matched to a gene: 3. This CDR3 is CASSRTGSNTEAFF. Written as DNA, the CDR3 is TGTGCCAGCAGCCGGACAGGGTCGAACACTGAAGCTTTCTTT.

This clone has only a few counts. This chain links TRBV29-1 with TRBJ1-1; D gene ambiguous. The CDR3 extends over 10 amino acids. The germline V gene encodes CDR1 SQVTM and CDR2 ANQGSEA. Trimming removed 6 bases at V and 8 bases at J, with 10 bases between. In nucleotides, the CDR3 is TGCAGCGTCCTCGGACTGGAAGCTTTCTTT. Translation gives CSVLGLEAFF.

This clone was seen only a few times. This sequence joins TRBV2 and TRBJ1-2, with D uncertain. Germline V lookup: CDR1 SNHLY, CDR2 FYNNEI. This CDR3 comprises 14 residues. Trimming left V 1 base short and J 4 bases short, with 10 bases between. The CDR3 sequence: CASSEGWQGYGYTF. The CDR3 nucleotides are TGTGCCAGCAGTGAAGGGTGGCAAGGCTATGGCTACACCTTC.

The count of this clone is one. V gene TRBV7-6 combines with J gene TRBJ2-1; D is unresolved. The germline V gene encodes CDR1 SGHVS and CDR2 FNYEAQ. Trimming took off 4 bases at V and 0 bases at J, with 7 bases between the two ends. The CDR3 spans 14 residues. CDR3 bases: TGTGCCAGCAGCTCTTTAAGCTCCTACAATGAGCAGTTCTTC. Protein product: CASSSLSSYNEQFF.

This clone appeared a few times. This chain joins TRBV5-1 and TRBJ2-1, with D perhaps TRBD1 or TRBD2 (5 bases each). CDR3 length: 14 amino acids. Germline V gene sequence: CDR1 SGHRS, CDR2 YFSETQ. V dropped 3 bases and J dropped 3 bases, with 10 bases sitting between them. The CDR3 nucleotides read TGCGCCAGCAGCTCCCCTGGGGGCTACAATGAGCAGTTCTTC. Translated, it gives CASSSPGGYNEQFF.

This clone turned up a few times. The CDR3 protein is CASSNQVQETQYF. CDR3 sequence (DNA): TGTGCCAGCAGTAACCAGGTTCAAGAGACCCAGTACTTC. J is TRBJ2-5 and V is TRBV6-5; D gene unclear. V was clipped by 5 bases and J by 2 bases, with 9 bases between them. This CDR3 has 13 amino acids. The V gene's germline CDR1 is MNHEY and CDR2 SVGAGI.

The rearrangement links TRBV15 to TRBJ2-1; 10 bases line up with TRBD2. Germline CDR1 LNHNV, CDR2 YYDKDF (reference sequence). The V gene end was trimmed by 0 bases and the J gene end by 10 bases; junction bases not matched to a gene: 6. The CDR3 is 15 residues long. The CDR3 region is CATSREAGLAYEQFF. The CDR3, as DNA: TGTGCCACCAGCAGAGAAGCGGGACTAGCGTACGAGCAGTTCTTC. Full variable domain (outside the CDR3, taken from reference TRBV15 and TRBJ2-1): DAMVIQNPRYQVTQFGKPVTLSCSQTLNHNVMYWYQQKSSQAPKLLFHYYDKDFNNEADTPDNFQSRRPNTSFCFLDIRSPGLGDTAMYLCATSREAGLAYEQFFGPGTRLTVL.

The V and J genes are TRBV7-9 and TRBJ1-2; D unresolved. V lost 5 bases and J 2 bases, leaving 3 bases between the germline ends. The CDR3 is 11 residues long. Germline CDR1 is SEHNR and CDR2 is FQNEAQ (reference sequence). CDR3 sequence reads: CASSGNYGYTF. The CDR3 region has the DNA TGTGCCAGCAGCGGAAACTATGGCTACACCTTC.

This clone was found a few times. The chain joins TRBV2 to TRBJ1-6; 9 nucleotides line up with TRBD1. The CDR3 loop spans 15 amino acids. Germline CDR1 reads SNHLY; CDR2 reads FYNNEI. Trimming took 5 bases from V and 7 from J; bases not matched to a gene: 6. CDR3 protein: CASSPWDRENSPLHF. DNA for the CDR3: TGTGCCAGCAGTCCTTGGGACAGGGAAAATTCACCCCTCCACTTT.

In its sample, this clone was seen a few times. The chain uses TRBV6-5 and TRBJ1-3; D ambiguous. Per germline, CDR1 MNHEY and CDR2 SVGAGI. This CDR3 spans 16 amino acids. V lost 0 bases, J lost 0 bases, and 9 bases lay in between. The CDR3 here is CASSYSASISGNTIYF. The CDR3 nucleotides are TGTGCCAGCAGTTACTCCGCCAGCATCTCTGGAAACACCATATATTTT.